This T cell receptor beta chain was documented in a study of PD-L1 blockade in urothelial cancer. Study summary: Atezolizumab was started by patients at some point between 2014 and 2016 at 1,200 mg intravenously every 3 weeks. At 3 weeks after treatment start (second dose) and again at 6 weeks, blood was analyzed.

In its sample, this clone was seen a few times. The CDR3 contains 12 residues. CDR1 is SEHNR, CDR2 FQNEAQ, per germline (reference sequence). Trimming stripped 2 bases from V and 9 bases from J, with 8 bases between. Produced via immunoSEQ multiplex PCR; TCRdb's table is partial and in-frame only. The profile shows more than 45,000 clones, around 88% of them singletons. Regarding time point: peripheral blood 6 weeks after treatment start. The cohort comprised individuals with locally advanced or metastatic urothelial carcinoma. V is TRBV7-9 and J is TRBJ2-1; D remains unclear. The sample here was PBMCs, taken around atezolizumab (anti-PD-L1) treatment. This clonotype was obtained from a man between 60 and 70 years old with urothelial cancer. The CDR3 protein is CASSLIVREQFF. The CDR3 DNA reads TGTGCCAGCAGCTTAATCGTGCGTGAGCAGTTCTTC.